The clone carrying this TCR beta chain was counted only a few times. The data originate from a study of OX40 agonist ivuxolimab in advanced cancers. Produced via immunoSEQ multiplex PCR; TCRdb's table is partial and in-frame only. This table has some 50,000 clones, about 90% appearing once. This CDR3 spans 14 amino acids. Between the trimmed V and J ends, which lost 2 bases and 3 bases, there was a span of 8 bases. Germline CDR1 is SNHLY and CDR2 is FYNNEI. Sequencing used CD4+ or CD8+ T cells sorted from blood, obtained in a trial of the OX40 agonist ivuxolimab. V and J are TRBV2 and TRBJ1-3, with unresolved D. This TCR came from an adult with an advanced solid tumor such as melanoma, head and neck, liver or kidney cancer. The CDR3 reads CASSEQVHGNTIYF. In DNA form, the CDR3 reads TGTGCCAGCAGTGAACAGGTTCATGGAAACACCATATATTTT. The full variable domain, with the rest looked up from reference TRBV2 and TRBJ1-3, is EPEVTQTPSHQVTQMGQEVILRCVPISNHLYFYWYRQILGQKVEFLVSFYNNEISEKSEIFDDQFSVERPDGSNFTLKIRSTKLEDSAMYFCASSEQVHGNTIYFGEGSWLTVV.